A single sample is the source of the 23 T cell receptor beta chains below, sequenced in a study of control samples from healthy donors and cancer patients. The method was immunoSEQ multiplex PCR; TCRdb's version includes in-frame clones alone and lacks a portion of them. Of approximately 160,000 clones in the sample, roughly 92% were seen once. Source material: blood. These receptors all come from a woman aged 25 to 39 in good health.

The V gene is TRBV3-1 (or the pseudogene TRBV3-2), the J gene TRBJ2-2, with D perhaps given as TRBD1 or TRBD2 (6 bases each). Germline lookup yields CDR1 LGHDT and CDR2 YNNKEL (reference sequence). The V and J ends lost 2 bases and 6 bases respectively, with 19 bases between them. The CDR3 totals 17 residues. The CDR3 DNA follows: TGTGCCAGCAGCCAAATTACAGGGAAAGGGAGGTCCGGGGAGCTGTTTTTT. It codes for CASSQITGKGRSGELFF.

V is TRBV30 and J is TRBJ2-1; D is unclear. Germline V gene sequence: CDR1 GTSNPN, CDR2 SVGIG (reference sequence). V lost 4 bases and J lost 4, with 20 bases in between. The CDR3 length is 16 residues. CDR3 in amino acids: CAWTSIPVNLYNEQFF. The CDR3, as DNA: TGTGCCTGGACTAGTATACCGGTTAATTTGTACAATGAGCAGTTCTTC.

This clone has just one count. The chain joins TRBV28 to TRBJ1-2, with D perhaps matching TRBD1 (5 bases). Germline CDR1 is MDHEN and CDR2 is SYDVKM. The CDR3 runs 15 residues. V lost 6 bases to trimming and J lost 2 bases, with 16 bases between them. The CDR3 DNA follows: TGTGCCAGCAGCCCCTACCCAGACAGCAACTATGGCTACACCTTC. This gives the protein CASSPYPDSNYGYTF.

V is TRBV2 and J is TRBJ2-7, with 8 bases that match TRBD1. Germline V gene sequence: CDR1 SNHLY, CDR2 FYNNEI. Trimming took 7 bases from V and 3 from J; bases not matched to a gene: 5. This CDR3 spans 13 amino acids. The CDR3 nucleotides read TGTGCCAGCAAACGGACAGGGCTCTACGAGCAGTACTTC. Translation gives CASKRTGLYEQYF.

CDR3 sequence reads: CASSQLAGGPDTQYF. For the CDR3, the DNA is TGCGCCAGCAGCCAACTAGCGGGAGGACCAGATACGCAGTATTTT. This sequence joins TRBV4-1 and TRBJ2-3; 11 positions match TRBD2. Unmatched junction bases numbered 2, after V lost 2 bases and J lost 4 bases. In germline, CDR1 is MGHRA, CDR2 YSYEKL. The CDR3 spans 15 residues.

The V call is TRBV24-1, the J call TRBJ1-5; D may be TRBD1 (5 bases). Germline assignment: CDR1 KGHDR and CDR2 SFDVKD. The V and J ends lost 3 bases and 4 bases respectively, with 9 bases between them. The CDR3 spans 14 residues. CDR3 coding DNA: TGTGCCACCAGTGATGGACACATTAATCAGCCCCAGCATTTT. Translated: CATSDGHINQPQHF.

This chain links TRBV6-4 with TRBJ2-3, with 9 bases aligning to TRBD2. Germline V gives CDR1 MRHNA, CDR2 SNTAGT. Germline trimming cut 5 bases from V and 2 bases from J; bases unmatched to any gene: 8. The CDR3 covers 16 residues. CDR3 nucleotide sequence: TGTGCCAGCAGTAATGAGGCGGGAGGGTCCACAGATACGCAGTATTTT. Amino acids: CASSNEAGGSTDTQYF.

This clone was seen more than once but under ten times. The J gene is TRBJ1-6, the V gene TRBV7-9; D is uncertain. The CDR3 covers 16 residues. CDR1 and CDR2 from the germline V gene are SEHNR and FQNEAQ (reference sequence). V was cut by 5 bases and J by 10 bases, with 21 bases left in between. The CDR3 region is CASSPRMGREDSPLHF. The CDR3 DNA follows: TGTGCCAGCAGCCCTAGGATGGGCCGGGAGGACTCACCCCTCCACTTT.

This sequence joins TRBV19 and TRBJ2-2, with D possibly being TRBD1 (6 bases). Germline V gives CDR1 LNHDA, CDR2 SQIVND (reference sequence). This CDR3 has 17 residues. V was cut by 3 bases and J by 5 bases, with 19 bases left in between. The CDR3 sequence: CASSIVAGLQGTGELFF. The CDR3 region has the DNA TGTGCCAGTAGTATTGTGGCGGGCCTACAGGGTACCGGGGAGCTGTTTTTT.

V usage is TRBV3-1 (or the pseudogene TRBV3-2) and J usage is TRBJ2-1; D remains unclear. The CDR3 extends over 15 amino acids. Germline assignment: CDR1 LGHDT and CDR2 YNNKEL (reference sequence). The V end lost 2 bases, the J end lost 7 bases, and 15 bases lay between the germline ends. CDR3 sequence reads: CASSQWRRRENEQFF. The CDR3 nucleotides are TGTGCCAGCAGCCAATGGCGTCGTCGAGAGAATGAGCAGTTCTTC.

The V call is TRBV7-6, the J call TRBJ2-1; possibly TRBD2 for D (6 bases). The CDR3 extends over 16 amino acids. Germline CDR1 is SGHVS and CDR2 is FNYEAQ. Trimming removed 0 bases from V and 3 bases from J, with 12 bases in between. The CDR3 protein is CASSLAGGMGYNEQFF. In DNA, the CDR3 is TGTGCCAGCAGCTTAGCGGGGGGAATGGGCTACAATGAGCAGTTCTTC.

V and J are TRBV6-5 and TRBJ1-6; D possibly corresponds to TRBD1 (5 bases). The CDR3 length is 15 residues. Germline CDR1 is MNHEY and CDR2 is SVGAGI. Trimming removed 5 bases from V and 6 bases from J, with 14 bases in between. CDR3 residues: CASSPQRGANSPLHF. The CDR3 coding sequence is TGTGCCAGCAGTCCCCAGAGGGGTGCTAATTCACCCCTCCACTTT.

The CDR3 region is CASSLRAQRTTDTQYF. The CDR3 bases are TGTGCCAGCAGCTTAAGGGCACAGCGTACCACAGATACGCAGTATTTT. V usage is TRBV13 and J usage is TRBJ2-3; D ambiguous. Trimming removed 2 bases from V and 2 bases from J, with 14 bases in between. Germline V lookup: CDR1 PRHDT, CDR2 FYEKMQ (reference sequence). CDR3 length: 16 residues.

This rearrangement joins TRBV7-9 to TRBJ2-7; maybe TRBD1 (5 bases). The CDR3 is made up of 13 amino acids. The germline gives CDR1 SEHNR, CDR2 FQNEAQ (reference sequence). V was cut by 0 bases and J by 6 bases, with 9 bases left in between. CDR3 in DNA: TGTGCCAGCAGCTTAGCTTCAGGGCGCGAGCAGTACTTC. Its protein is CASSLASGREQYF.

CDR3 residues: CASSNDPGTGGNEQYF. The CDR3 nucleotides read TGTGCCAGCAGTAATGATCCCGGGACAGGCGGCAACGAGCAGTACTTC. The chain carries TRBV27 and TRBJ2-7, with 8 positions matching TRBD1. V lost 5 bases, J lost 5 bases, and 14 bases stayed unmatched. From germline, CDR1 is MNHEY and CDR2 SMNVEV (reference sequence). This CDR3 region has 16 residues.

This chain links TRBV4-3 with TRBJ1-3; D unclear. This CDR3 region has 14 residues. CDR1 is LGHNA and CDR2 is YSLEER in the germline V gene. V was pared by 0 bases and J by 7 bases, with 10 bases between. Here the CDR3 reads CASSQDGFWNTIYF. Here the CDR3 DNA reads TGCGCCAGCAGCCAAGATGGGTTTTGGAACACCATATATTTT.

The genes are TRBV5-6 and TRBJ2-7, with D possibly TRBD1 on 7 matching bases. Germline V gives CDR1 SGHDT, CDR2 YYEEEE. Trimming pared 5 bases from V and 6 bases from J, leaving 12 bases between. The CDR3 contains 12 residues. Written as DNA, the CDR3 is TGTGCCAGCAGAAACAGGGGAGGCGAGCAGTACTTC. Its translation is CASRNRGGEQYF.

The J gene is TRBJ2-3, the V gene TRBV5-8; 10 nucleotides agree with TRBD1. This CDR3 is 15 amino acids long. V gave up 4 bases and J gave up 4 bases; unmatched junction bases: 6. Germline V lookup: CDR1 SGHTS, CDR2 YDEGEE. The CDR3 DNA follows: TGTGCCAGCAGCACCGGGACAGGGGAAGCAGATACGCAGTATTTT. This gives the protein CASSTGTGEADTQYF.

The V and J genes are TRBV28 and TRBJ2-5, with 10 bases lining up with TRBD2. The CDR3 sequence is 15 residues long. Trimming cost V 3 bases and J 3 bases; bases outside gene matches: 4. Germline V CDR1 and CDR2: MDHEN, SYDVKM. CDR3 sequence (DNA): TGTGCCAGCAGTTTGGCGGGACTAGCGAAAGAGACCCAGTACTTC. Translated, it gives CASSLAGLAKETQYF.

The V and J genes are TRBV4-1 and TRBJ2-1; D might be TRBD2 (5 bases). Per germline, CDR1 MGHRA and CDR2 YSYEKL. V dropped 1 base and J dropped 5 bases, with 15 bases sitting between them. The CDR3 consists of 16 residues. The CDR3 DNA is TGCGCCAGCAGCCAAGCTTCGGGGAATCGAAACAATGAGCAGTTCTTC. Residues: CASSQASGNRNNEQFF.

The genes are TRBV30 and TRBJ1-1; 11 bases agree with TRBD1. The J segment lost 3 bases and the V segment lost 5 bases, leaving 2 bases of the junction unmatched. Germline CDR1 GTSNPN, CDR2 SVGIG (reference sequence). The length of the CDR3 is 13 residues. The CDR3 spells CAWGQGAYTEAFF. CDR3 DNA: TGTGCCTGGGGACAGGGGGCTTACACTGAAGCTTTCTTT.

The chain is built from TRBV15 and TRBJ2-1; 10 positions agree with TRBD2. After removal of 2 bases from V and 6 bases from J, the junction contained 4 bases not matched to a gene. The length of the CDR3 is 15 residues. Germline loops: CDR1 LNHNV, CDR2 YYDKDF (reference sequence). The CDR3 region is CATSRTTSGSNEQFF. Written as DNA, the CDR3 is TGTGCCACCAGCAGAACGACTAGCGGGTCCAATGAGCAGTTCTTC.

Only one count was recorded for this clone. The chain combines TRBV7-9 with TRBJ2-2; 7 nucleotides match TRBD2. Per germline, CDR1 SEHNR and CDR2 FQNEAQ (reference sequence). The CDR3 covers 16 residues. Trimming took 5 bases from V and 5 from J; bases not matched to a gene: 11. CDR3 in DNA: TGTGCCAGCAGCCCCCAAGCTGCGGGAGTGACCGGGGAGCTGTTTTTT. It encodes CASSPQAAGVTGELFF.